This T cell receptor beta chain came from a study of blood T cell repertoires in COVID-19. Trimming at V came to 2 bases and at J to 0 bases, leaving 3 bases not matched to a gene. The germline V gene has CDR1 SGHNT and CDR2 YYREEE (reference sequence). CDR3 size: 16 residues. Profiled with immunoSEQ multiplex PCR; TCRdb holds only in-frame clones, not every one. The table includes approximately 180,000 clones, 70% to 90% detected once. The TCR was taken from a man aged 55 to 70 with active or convalescent COVID-19. The genes are TRBV5-4 and TRBJ2-1; 9 nucleotides line up with TRBD2. Sequencing was performed on peripheral blood. The CDR3 DNA sequence: TGTGCCAGCAGCTTTAGCGGGGGAAGCTCCTACAATGAGCAGTTCTTC. Protein product: CASSFSGGSSYNEQFF.